This TCR beta chain was recorded in a study of blood T cells in healthy people across ages. Next came a second PCR, run for roughly 6 to 11 cycles, which used a sample-barcoded 5' primer along with a J-beta primer mix. Via MiXCR, TCRdb re-called the 5' RACE reads, giving one row per CDR3 protein. Of under 700,000 distinct CDR3 sequences listed, 24% are singletons. Germline V lookup: CDR1 MGHRA, CDR2 YSYEKL. This CDR3 contains 17 residues. V trimming: 3 bases; J trimming: 5 bases; junction bases outside the gene matches: 11. This same sample was also part of a study on T cells of mothers and their children. Per that study: Each donor was one of three healthy Caucasian mothers or one of their six children. Sequencing returned over 8.5 million TCR beta CDR3 reads per mother and about 2.9 million per child. Persistent microchimeric T cell clones were not found at ~100 per million sensitivity.

The V and J genes are TRBV4-1 and TRBJ2-3, with TRBD2 identical over 10 bases. The sequenced sample consisted of blood. The clonotype originates from a boy aged 5-17 years in good health. The CDR3 here is CASSHSSAGGLEDTQYF. CDR3 bases: TGCGCCAGCAGCCATTCCTCAGCGGGGGGGCTTGAAGATACGCAGTATTTT.